This T cell receptor (beta chain) emerged from a study of T cells in Graves' hyperthyroidism and ophthalmopathy. The source material, RNA transcripts, was used to amplify TCR beta CDR3 regions. Primed by the HTBI set, a first-round RT-PCR was run on the TCR CDR3. TCRdb used MiXCR to reprocess the multiplex PCR reads, holding one entry per CDR3 protein. The sample has roughly 300,000 distinct CDR3 sequences, about 14% seen once. The study left out patients who had uncontrolled infection, other autoimmune disease, pregnancy or lactation. PBMCs were obtained from about 10 ml fresh peripheral blood. The CDR3 covers 13 residues. Trimming cost V 6 bases and J 4 bases; bases outside gene matches: 4. The germline V gene encodes CDR1 ENHRY and CDR2 SYGVKD.

The receptor was derived from a woman aged 30 to 39 with Graves' hyperthyroidism. Sequenced: blood. J is TRBJ1-1 and V is TRBV10-3; 8 bases map to TRBD1. This chain's CDR3 is CAISPGQGTEAFF. CDR3 in DNA: TGTGCCATCAGCCCCGGACAGGGCACTGAAGCTTTCTTT.